This TCR beta chain was recorded in a study of blood T cell repertoires in COVID-19. Method: immunoSEQ multiplex PCR; TCRdb's copy keeps in-frame clones and lacks some. In the table there are a few hundred thousand clones, approximately 87% of which are singletons. This CDR3 region has 16 residues. The V gene's germline CDR1 is MNHEY and CDR2 SMNVEV (reference sequence). Trimming took 5 bases from V and 0 from J, leaving 11 bases between them. The clonotype originates from a woman aged 45-60 years with acute or convalescent COVID-19. The J gene is TRBJ1-6, the V gene TRBV27; no clear D. Source material: peripheral blood. CDR3 amino acids: CASSRVTSSYNSPLHF. The CDR3 DNA is TGTGCCAGCAGTCGGGTTACCAGCTCCTATAATTCACCCCTCCACTTT.